Below are 18 T cell receptor beta chains sequenced from a single sample in a study of T cells in Graves' hyperthyroidism and ophthalmopathy. RNA transcripts provided the source from which TCR beta CDR3 regions were amplified. The HTBI primer set was used in a first-round RT-PCR of the TCR CDR3. TCRdb analysed the multiplex PCR reads with MiXCR anew, one entry per CDR3 protein. Of a few hundred thousand distinct CDR3 sequences in the sample, 46% were seen once. The specimen was peripheral blood or thyroid tissue (not recorded which). Receptor source: an adult woman with Graves' disease, either hyperthyroidism or ophthalmopathy (not recorded which).

The genes are TRBV19 and TRBJ1-2, with D perhaps TRBD1 (5 bases). The V gene lost 3 bases and the J gene lost 6 bases, with 11 bases spanning the gap. This CDR3 is built from 13 residues. The germline V gene encodes CDR1 LNHDA and CDR2 SQIVND (reference sequence). The CDR3 protein is CASSILGGDGYTF. CDR3 in DNA: TGTGCCAGTAGTATTCTGGGGGGAGATGGCTACACCTTC. The full variable domain, its missing parts supplied by reference TRBV19 and TRBJ1-2, is DGGITQSPKYLFRKEGQNVTLSCEQNLNHDAMYWYRQDPGQGLRLIYYSQIVNDFQKGDIAEGYSVSREKKESFPLTVTSAQKNPTAFYLCASSILGGDGYTFGSGTRLTVV.

V is TRBV15 and J is TRBJ1-2; D may be TRBD1 (6 bases). Germline CDR1 LNHNV, CDR2 YYDKDF (reference sequence). The CDR3 is made up of 14 amino acids. Trimming left V 1 base short and J 6 bases short, with 12 bases between. DNA for the CDR3: TGTGCCACCAGCAGAGTAGGGGGGAGTAATGGCTACACCTTC. This codes for CATSRVGGSNGYTF.

CDR3 protein: CASSQPAERDRPREQYF. The DNA for the CDR3 is TGCGCCAGCAGCCAACCTGCGGAAAGGGACAGGCCTCGCGAGCAGTACTTC. This chain uses TRBV4-1 with TRBJ2-7; 8 nucleotides line up with TRBD1. The V gene end was trimmed by 2 bases and the J gene end by 6 bases; junction bases not matched to a gene: 15. CDR1 MGHRA and CDR2 YSYEKL come from the germline V gene. This CDR3 spans 17 amino acids.

CDR3 sequence: CSARAQGAVSETQYF. CDR3 nucleotides: TGCAGTGCTAGGGCCCAGGGGGCGGTAAGCGAGACCCAGTACTTC. J is TRBJ2-5 and V is TRBV20-1; 8 bases are shared with TRBD1. With V trimmed by 3 bases and J by 5 bases, 11 bases remained unmatched. The CDR3 extends over 15 amino acids. Germline lookup yields CDR1 DFQATT and CDR2 SNEGSKA (reference sequence).

The gene calls are TRBV5-5 and TRBJ1-6; no definite D call. From germline, CDR1 is SGHKS and CDR2 YYEKEE (reference sequence). This CDR3 region has 15 residues. V lost 4 bases, J lost 3 bases, and 11 bases lay in between. CDR3 sequence: CASSLRSDYNSPLHF. The CDR3 DNA reads TGTGCCAGCAGCCTACGGTCCGACTATAATTCACCCCTCCACTTT.

This clonotype was found many times. The chain joins TRBV2 to TRBJ1-1; 8 positions match TRBD1. Germline trimming cut 5 bases from V and 4 bases from J; bases unmatched to any gene: 18. CDR1 SNHLY and CDR2 FYNNEI come from the germline V gene. This CDR3 comprises 18 residues. DNA for the CDR3: TGTGCCAGCAGTCTCCAGCGGACAGGGTATGGGTGGGGCACTGAAGCTTTCTTT. Encoded protein: CASSLQRTGYGWGTEAFF.

The CDR3 DNA is TGTGCCAGCAGCCGGGGGACCGACGGGGCCTACGAGCAGTACTTC. It encodes CASSRGTDGAYEQYF. V and J are TRBV4-2 and TRBJ2-7; possibly TRBD1 or TRBD2 for D (5 bases each). Between the trimmed V and J ends, which lost 4 bases and 2 bases, there was a span of 15 bases. CDR1 and CDR2 from the germline V gene are LGHNA and YNFKEQ. The CDR3 loop spans 15 amino acids.

This clonotype was seen ten or more times. J is TRBJ2-2 and V is TRBV5-1; D call uncertain. Trimming removed 0 bases from V and 4 bases from J, with 7 bases in between. CDR1 is SGHRS and CDR2 is YFSETQ in the germline V gene. This CDR3 has 14 residues. The CDR3 sequence: CASSLEYGTGELFF. CDR3 coding DNA: TGCGCCAGCAGCTTGGAGTACGGCACCGGGGAGCTGTTTTTT.

This clonotype was seen at least ten times. The chain joins TRBV25-1 to TRBJ2-7; D could derive from TRBD1 or TRBD2 (5 bases each). Germline V gene data show CDR1 as MGHDK and CDR2 as SYGVNS. This CDR3 has 15 residues. Trimming removed 5 bases from V and 6 bases from J, with 20 bases in between. CDR3 residues: CASSRSDGAGSEQYF. The CDR3 DNA reads as TGTGCCAGCAGTAGATCCGACGGGGCTGGGAGCGAGCAGTACTTC.

V gene TRBV24-1 combines with J gene TRBJ1-2, with unresolved D. The V and J ends lost 5 bases and 8 bases respectively, with 26 bases between them. The CDR3 is made up of 17 amino acids. Germline loops: CDR1 KGHDR, CDR2 SFDVKD. The CDR3 sequence is CATSATLGRGAMEGYTF. The CDR3 region has the DNA TGTGCCACCAGTGCCACCTTGGGCCGGGGAGCGATGGAAGGCTACACCTTC.

This clonotype was recorded a few times. The chain carries TRBV7-8 and TRBJ1-2; no definite D call. V lost 0 bases, J lost 3 bases, and 8 bases lay in between. The germline V gene encodes CDR1 SGHVS and CDR2 FQNEAQ. The CDR3 is 14 amino acids. DNA for the CDR3: TGTGCCAGCAGCTTAGCGGGCAGGTACTATGGCTACACCTTC. This gives the protein CASSLAGRYYGYTF.

The rearrangement links TRBV7-3 to TRBJ2-5; D might be TRBD2 (6 bases). CDR1 SGHTA and CDR2 FQGTGA come from the germline V gene. The CDR3 totals 14 residues. The V gene lost 5 bases and the J gene lost 2 bases, with 12 bases spanning the gap. The CDR3 nucleotides read TGTGCCAGCAGCCAAGATGGAGGGCAAGAGACCCAGTACTTC. Residues: CASSQDGGQETQYF.

This clonotype was recorded once. The DNA for the CDR3 is TGTGCCAGCAGTGAATATGAGGTTGGAGAGACCCAGTACTTC. Encoded protein: CASSEYEVGETQYF. V usage is TRBV6-5 and J usage is TRBJ2-5; D is undetermined. Germline lookup yields CDR1 MNHEY and CDR2 SVGAGI. V was pared by 5 bases and J by 4 bases, with 14 bases between. This CDR3 region has 14 residues.

CDR3 sequence (DNA): TGTGCCAGCAGCTTTCGGAACTATGGCTACACCTTC. It is translated as CASSFRNYGYTF. This chain links TRBV7-8 with TRBJ1-2; D not resolved. The CDR3 consists of 12 residues. Germline V gives CDR1 SGHVS, CDR2 FQNEAQ. Between the trimmed V and J ends, which lost 3 bases and 2 bases, there was a span of 4 bases.

This chain connects TRBV7-9 to TRBJ2-5; no firm D call. V was trimmed by 0 bases and J by 5 bases, leaving 13 bases between them. The CDR3 consists of 15 residues. Per the germline V gene, CDR1 is SEHNR and CDR2 is FQNEAQ (reference sequence). CDR3 sequence (DNA): TGTGCCAGCAGCTTAGCGATTGCCGTTTGGGAGACCCAGTACTTC. It codes for CASSLAIAVWETQYF.

This clonotype was seen ten or more times. This chain joins TRBV5-8 and TRBJ1-2; D gene uncertain. Germline V gene data show CDR1 as SGHTS and CDR2 as YDEGEE. This CDR3 is 15 amino acids long. Trimming removed 0 bases from V and 3 bases from J, with 12 bases in between. The CDR3 sequence: CASSLVKQTDYGYTF. The CDR3 nucleotides read TGTGCCAGCAGCTTGGTAAAACAGACGGACTATGGCTACACCTTC.

V gene TRBV7-9 combines with J gene TRBJ1-5; D not resolved. V lost 5 bases and J lost 3, with 11 bases in between. Germline V lookup: CDR1 SEHNR, CDR2 FQNEAQ (reference sequence). The CDR3 totals 14 residues. The CDR3 loop reads CASSVGQFNQPQHF. The CDR3 DNA is TGTGCCAGCAGCGTTGGGCAGTTCAATCAGCCCCAGCATTTT.

As regards this clonotype: Possible read error: a much larger clone is one base away. J is TRBJ2-2 and V is TRBV20-1; 10 bases fit TRBD1. Germline-derived CDR1 and CDR2 are DFQATT and SNEGSKA (reference sequence). V lost 6 bases to trimming and J lost 3 bases; unmatched junction nucleotides: 10. The CDR3 has 16 residues. The DNA for the CDR3 is TGCAGTGCCCGGGACAGGGGAAGGCTCCACACCGGGGAGCTGTTTTTT. It is translated as CSARDRGRLHTGELFF.